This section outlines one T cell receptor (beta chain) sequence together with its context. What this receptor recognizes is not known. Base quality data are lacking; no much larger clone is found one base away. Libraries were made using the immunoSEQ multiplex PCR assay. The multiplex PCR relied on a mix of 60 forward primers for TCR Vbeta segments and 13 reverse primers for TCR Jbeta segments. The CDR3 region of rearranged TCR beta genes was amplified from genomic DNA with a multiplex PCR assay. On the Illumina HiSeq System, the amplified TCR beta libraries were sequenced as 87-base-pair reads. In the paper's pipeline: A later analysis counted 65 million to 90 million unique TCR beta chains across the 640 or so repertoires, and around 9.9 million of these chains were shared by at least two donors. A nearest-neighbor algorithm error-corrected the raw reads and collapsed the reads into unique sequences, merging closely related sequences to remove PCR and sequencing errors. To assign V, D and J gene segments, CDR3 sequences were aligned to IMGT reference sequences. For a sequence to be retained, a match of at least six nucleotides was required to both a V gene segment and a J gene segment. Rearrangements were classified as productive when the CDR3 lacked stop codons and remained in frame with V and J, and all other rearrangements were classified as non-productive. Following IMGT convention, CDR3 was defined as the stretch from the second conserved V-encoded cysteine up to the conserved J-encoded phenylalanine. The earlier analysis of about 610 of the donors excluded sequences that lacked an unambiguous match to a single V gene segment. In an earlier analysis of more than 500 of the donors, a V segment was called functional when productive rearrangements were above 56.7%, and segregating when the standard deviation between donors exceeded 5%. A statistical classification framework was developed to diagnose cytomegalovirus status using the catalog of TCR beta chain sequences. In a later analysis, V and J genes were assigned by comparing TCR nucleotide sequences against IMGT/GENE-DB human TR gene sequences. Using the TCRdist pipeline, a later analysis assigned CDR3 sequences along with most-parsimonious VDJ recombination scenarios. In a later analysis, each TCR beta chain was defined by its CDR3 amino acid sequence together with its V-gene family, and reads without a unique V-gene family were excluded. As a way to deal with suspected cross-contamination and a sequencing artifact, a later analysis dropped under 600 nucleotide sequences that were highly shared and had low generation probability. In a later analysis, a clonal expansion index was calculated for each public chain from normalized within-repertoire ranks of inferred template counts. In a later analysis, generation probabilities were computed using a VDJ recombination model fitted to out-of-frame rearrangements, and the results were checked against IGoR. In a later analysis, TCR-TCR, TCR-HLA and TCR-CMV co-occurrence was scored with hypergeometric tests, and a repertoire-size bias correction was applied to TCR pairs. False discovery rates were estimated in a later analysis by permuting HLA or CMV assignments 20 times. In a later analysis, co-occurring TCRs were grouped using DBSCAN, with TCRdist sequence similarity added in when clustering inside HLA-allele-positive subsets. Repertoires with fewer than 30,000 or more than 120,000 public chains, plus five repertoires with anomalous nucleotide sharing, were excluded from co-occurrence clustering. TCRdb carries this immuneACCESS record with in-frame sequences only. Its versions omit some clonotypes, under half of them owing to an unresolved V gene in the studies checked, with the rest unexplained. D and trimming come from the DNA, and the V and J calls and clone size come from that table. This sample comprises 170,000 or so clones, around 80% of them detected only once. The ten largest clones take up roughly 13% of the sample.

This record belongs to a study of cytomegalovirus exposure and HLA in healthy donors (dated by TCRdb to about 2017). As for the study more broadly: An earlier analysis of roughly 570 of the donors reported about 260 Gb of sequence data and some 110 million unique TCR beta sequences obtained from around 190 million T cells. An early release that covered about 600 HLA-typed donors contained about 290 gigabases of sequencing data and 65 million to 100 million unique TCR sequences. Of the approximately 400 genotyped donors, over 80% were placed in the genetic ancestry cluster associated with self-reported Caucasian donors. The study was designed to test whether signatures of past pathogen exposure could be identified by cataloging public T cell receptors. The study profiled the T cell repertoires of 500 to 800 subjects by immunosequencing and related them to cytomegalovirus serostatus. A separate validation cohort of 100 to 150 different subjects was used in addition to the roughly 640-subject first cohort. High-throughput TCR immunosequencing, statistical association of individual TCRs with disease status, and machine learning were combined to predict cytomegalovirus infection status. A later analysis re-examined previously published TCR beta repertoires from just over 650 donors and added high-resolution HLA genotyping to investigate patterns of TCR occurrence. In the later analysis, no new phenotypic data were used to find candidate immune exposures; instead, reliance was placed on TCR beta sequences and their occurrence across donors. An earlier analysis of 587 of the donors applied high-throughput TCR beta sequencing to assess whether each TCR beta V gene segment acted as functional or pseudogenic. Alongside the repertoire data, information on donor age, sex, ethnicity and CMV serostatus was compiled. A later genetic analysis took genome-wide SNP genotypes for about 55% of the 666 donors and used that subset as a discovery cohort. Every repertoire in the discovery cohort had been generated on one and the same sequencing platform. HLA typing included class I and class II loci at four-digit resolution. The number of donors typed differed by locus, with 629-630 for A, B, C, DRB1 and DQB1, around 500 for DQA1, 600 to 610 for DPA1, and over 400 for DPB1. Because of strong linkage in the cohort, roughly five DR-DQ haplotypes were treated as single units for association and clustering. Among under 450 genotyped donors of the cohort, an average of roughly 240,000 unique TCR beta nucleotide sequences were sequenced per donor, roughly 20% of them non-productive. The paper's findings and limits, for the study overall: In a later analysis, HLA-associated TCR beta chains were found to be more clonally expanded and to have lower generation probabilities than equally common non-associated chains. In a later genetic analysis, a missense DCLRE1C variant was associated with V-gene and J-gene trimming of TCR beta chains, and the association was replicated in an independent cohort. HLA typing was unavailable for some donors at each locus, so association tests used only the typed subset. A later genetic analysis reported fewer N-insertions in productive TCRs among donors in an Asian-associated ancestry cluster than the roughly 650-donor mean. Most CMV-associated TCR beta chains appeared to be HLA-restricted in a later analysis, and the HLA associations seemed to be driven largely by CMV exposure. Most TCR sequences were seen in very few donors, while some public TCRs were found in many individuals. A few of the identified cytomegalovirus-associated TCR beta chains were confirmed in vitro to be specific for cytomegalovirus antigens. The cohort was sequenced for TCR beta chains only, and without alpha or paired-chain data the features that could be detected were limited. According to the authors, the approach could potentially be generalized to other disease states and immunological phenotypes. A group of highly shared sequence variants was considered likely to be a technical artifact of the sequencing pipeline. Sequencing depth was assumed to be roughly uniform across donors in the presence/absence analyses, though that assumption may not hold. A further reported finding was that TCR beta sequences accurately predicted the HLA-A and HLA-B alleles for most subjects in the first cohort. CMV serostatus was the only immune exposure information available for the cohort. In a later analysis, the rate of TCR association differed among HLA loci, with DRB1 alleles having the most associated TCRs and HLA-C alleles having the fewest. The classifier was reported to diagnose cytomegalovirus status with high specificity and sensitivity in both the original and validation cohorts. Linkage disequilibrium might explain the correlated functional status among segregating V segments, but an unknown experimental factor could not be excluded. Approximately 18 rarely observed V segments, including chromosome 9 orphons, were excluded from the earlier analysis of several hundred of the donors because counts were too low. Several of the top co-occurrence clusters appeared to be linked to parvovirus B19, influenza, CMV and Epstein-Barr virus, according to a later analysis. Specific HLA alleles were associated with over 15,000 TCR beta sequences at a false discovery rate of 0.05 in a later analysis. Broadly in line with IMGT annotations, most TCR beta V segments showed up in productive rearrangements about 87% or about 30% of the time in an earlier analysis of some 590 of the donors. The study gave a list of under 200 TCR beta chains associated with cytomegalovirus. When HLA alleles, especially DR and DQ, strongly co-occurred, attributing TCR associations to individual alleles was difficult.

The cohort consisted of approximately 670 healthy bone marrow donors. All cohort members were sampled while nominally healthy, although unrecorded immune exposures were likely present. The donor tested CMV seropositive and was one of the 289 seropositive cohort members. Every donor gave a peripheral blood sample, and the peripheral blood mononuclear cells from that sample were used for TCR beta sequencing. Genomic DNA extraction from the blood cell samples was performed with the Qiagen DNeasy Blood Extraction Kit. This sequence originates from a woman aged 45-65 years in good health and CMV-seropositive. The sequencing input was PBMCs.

The DNA sequence is given as TGTGCCATCAGTGGACAGGGGATACCCTCCTACGAGCAGTACTTC. The translation is CAISGQGIPSYEQYF. The chain is made from TRBV10-3 and TRBJ2-5; 8 junctional bases match TRBD1. The J call may be wrong; the DNA end is better matched by TRBJ2-7. The CDR3 covers 15 residues, taking in both the cysteine and the phenylalanine. Only CDR3 DNA is held: 45 bases, read in frame from base 1. Looking up the germline V gene yields CDR1 ENHRY and CDR2 SYGVKD.